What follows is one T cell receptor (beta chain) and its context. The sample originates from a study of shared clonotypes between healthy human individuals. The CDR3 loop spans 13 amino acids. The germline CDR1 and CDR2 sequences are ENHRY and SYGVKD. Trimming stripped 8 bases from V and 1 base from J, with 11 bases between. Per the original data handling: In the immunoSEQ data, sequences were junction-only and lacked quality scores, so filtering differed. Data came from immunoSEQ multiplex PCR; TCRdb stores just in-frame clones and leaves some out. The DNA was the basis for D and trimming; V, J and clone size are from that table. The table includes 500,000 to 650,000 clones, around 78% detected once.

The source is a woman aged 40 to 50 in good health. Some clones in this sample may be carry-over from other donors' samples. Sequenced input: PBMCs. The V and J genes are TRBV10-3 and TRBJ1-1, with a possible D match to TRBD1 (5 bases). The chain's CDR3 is CAIFGTGNTEAFF. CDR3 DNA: TGTGCCATCTTCGGCACAGGGAACACTGAAGCTTTCTTT.